This T cell receptor (beta chain) was sequenced during a study of T-cell reconstitution after alpha-beta-depleted transplantation in children. Broader study findings: Several patients had high TCRbeta diversity at day 60; it came from surviving recipient T cells and thymic progenitors. One year after transplant, T-cell counts and diversity came mostly from newly produced T cells.

Only a few counts were recorded for this clonotype. Its antigen remains unidentified. The CDR3 has 15 residues. Germline trimming cut 3 bases from V and 3 bases from J; bases unmatched to any gene: 8. Germline-derived CDR1 and CDR2 are SGHVS and FQNEAQ. Unique molecular identifiers were incorporated during preparation of the TCRbeta library. TCRdb re-derived calls from the PCR reads in MiXCR, one entry per CDR3 protein. The data hold 440,000 or so distinct CDR3 sequences, with 43% observed a single time. The TCR originated in a girl aged 2-10 years with aplastic anemia, due to receive a stem cell transplant. The material sequenced was PBMCs, taken before TCRalphabeta/CD19-depleted stem cell transplant. The chain links TRBV7-8 to TRBJ2-7; 7 nucleotides line up with TRBD1. The CDR3 nucleotides are TGTGCCAGCAGCTTGCGACAGGGTCCCAACTACGAGCAGTACTTC. It specifies CASSLRQGPNYEQYF. The variable domain in full, completed from reference TRBV7-8 and TRBJ2-7, reads GAGVSQSPRYKVAKRGQDVALRCDPISGHVSLFWYQQALGQGPEFLTYFQNEAQLDKSGLPSDRFFAERPEGSVSTLKIQRTQQEDSAVYLCASSLRQGPNYEQYFGPGTRLTVT.